These T cell receptor beta chains were read from a single sample in a study of beta chain features in type 1 diabetes. Assay: immunoSEQ multiplex PCR; the TCRdb copy retains only in-frame clones and omits some. Here the sample spans about 300,000 clones, approximately 8% being singletons. Sequenced input: central memory CD4+ T cells from blood. Receptors originate from a woman between 18 and 29 years old in good health. CDR3s include the opening cysteine and the closing phenylalanine or tryptophan. D genes are given only for firm matches. Clone sizes are given selectively: once, few, many, or a class where the clone is expanded.

clone size,V gene,D gene,J gene,CDR3 protein,CDR3 DNA
.,TRBV7-7,TRBD1,TRBJ2-5,CASSLAWGGTDHRQETQYF,TGTGCCAGCAGCTTAGCGTGGGGTGGGACAGATCACCGACAAGAGACCCAGTACTTC
few,TRBV4-2,TRBD2,TRBJ2-3,CASSKAGSVGDTQYF,TGTGCCAGCAGCAAAGCGGGGTCGGTGGGAGATACGCAGTATTTT
.,TRBV15,TRBD1,TRBJ2-1,CATSRSRTGENEQFF,TGTGCCACCAGCAGATCCCGGACAGGGGAGAATGAGCAGTTCTTC
few,TRBV29-1,TRBD1,TRBJ1-1,CSVAQGGNTEAFF,TGCAGCGTTGCCCAGGGGGGGAACACTGAAGCTTTCTTT
.,TRBV5-4,.,TRBJ2-5,CASSVKETQYF,TGTGCCAGCAGCGTTAAAGAGACCCAGTACTTC
few,TRBV29-1,.,TRBJ2-3,CSVEDIQAAHTDTQYF,TGCAGCGTTGAAGATATACAAGCGGCTCACACAGATACGCAGTATTTT
.,TRBV29-1,TRBD1,TRBJ2-1,CSAGTGGVEQFF,TGCAGCGCCGGGACAGGGGGAGTTGAGCAGTTCTTC
.,TRBV7-2,TRBD2,TRBJ2-6,CASSLSGLAGGGANVLTF,TGTGCCAGCAGCTTATCGGGACTAGCGGGAGGTGGGGCCAACGTCCTGACTTTC
few,TRBV2,.,TRBJ2-2,CASSGSGIGELFF,TGTGCCAGCAGTGGATCAGGGATCGGGGAGCTGTTTTTT
.,TRBV29-1,.,TRBJ2-7,CSAGPRFSEQYF,TGCAGCGCTGGGCCTAGATTCTCCGAGCAGTACTTC
many,TRBV2,.,TRBJ2-4,CASGGHQVAKNIQYF,TGTGCCAGCGGGGGGCACCAAGTAGCCAAAAACATTCAGTACTTC
few,TRBV30,TRBD1,TRBJ1-2,CARGTGTWNVHYGYTF,TGTGCCAGGGGGACAGGAACTTGGAATGTGCACTATGGCTACACCTTC
.,TRBV6-6,.,TRBJ1-4,CASTNRGLTTNEKLFF,TGTGCCAGCACCAACCGGGGACTAACAACTAATGAAAAACTGTTTTTT
.,TRBV7-9,TRBD2,TRBJ2-3,CASSLPGTSGRRHTQYF,TGTGCCAGCAGCTTACCCGGGACTAGCGGGAGGAGGCATACGCAGTATTTT
.,TRBV5-1,.,TRBJ2-3,CASSFSFTDTQYF,TGCGCCAGCAGCTTTAGCTTCACCGATACGCAGTATTTT
.,TRBV6-1,.,TRBJ1-2,CASSEAFKAMLFGYTF,TGTGCCAGCAGTGAAGCTTTCAAGGCGATGCTCTTTGGCTACACCTTC
many,TRBV27,TRBD1,TRBJ2-1,CASRRDRGGYNEQFF,TGTGCCAGCAGGAGAGACAGGGGCGGTTACAATGAGCAGTTCTTC
.,TRBV20-1,.,TRBJ1-1,CSAQGNTEAFF,TGCAGTGCCCAGGGGAACACTGAAGCTTTCTTT